This TCR beta chain was identified in a study of molecular identifiers for immune sequencing clone quantification. Input for naive CD8 libraries was about 19,000 to 1,100,000 sorted cells; the RNA fraction used was 10%, 30% or 50%. The authors gated naive CD8 T cells as CD8+CD4-CCR7+CD45RA+ for sorting. V was trimmed by 7 bases and J by 5 bases, leaving 17 bases between them. Germline V CDR1 and CDR2: LNHDA, SQIVND (reference sequence). This CDR3 region has 14 residues. The sample holds one count of this clonotype. Bulk libraries came from a prior protocol with listed TCR primers. TCRdb used MiXCR to reprocess the PCR reads, holding one entry per CDR3 protein. The sample records approximately 590,000 distinct CDR3 sequences, about 25% being singletons.

J is TRBJ1-1 and V is TRBV19; D unresolved. The specimen sequenced was naive CD8+ T cells from blood, with Jurkat cell RNA spiked in. The subset here: FACS-sorted CD8+CD4-CCR7+CD45RA+ naive T cells. The receptor was derived from a human donor in good health. Some libraries in this study had Jurkat cell RNA spiked in. The CDR3 coding sequence is TGTGCCAGTAAATCGGGGAATAGGCGGACTGAAGCTTTCTTT. Its protein is CASKSGNRRTEAFF.